Presented here are 4 T cell receptor beta chains from one specimen sequenced in a study of regulatory T cells in long-lasting Graves disease. Time point in this sample: newly diagnosed GD, antithyroid drugs for less than 3 months. Construction of the TCR library relied on RNA isolated from PBMCs. Relying on iRepertoire HTBI primers and Arm-PCR of CDR3 regions, the team built TCR beta libraries. TCRdb reprocessed the multiplex PCR reads via MiXCR and lists one record per CDR3 protein. Among roughly 420,000 distinct CDR3 sequences listed, about a sixth were seen once. These same data were also listed under a study on T cells in Graves' hyperthyroidism and ophthalmopathy.

The sequenced sample was peripheral blood mononuclear cells (PBMCs), obtained at new diagnosis, from a patient treated with antithyroid drugs. The receptors come from a woman aged 25 to 45 with Graves disease.

This clonotype was seen only a few times. This sequence joins TRBV19 and TRBJ2-1, with unresolved D. CDR1 and CDR2 from the germline V gene are LNHDA and SQIVND (reference sequence). V lost 10 bases and J lost 0, with 13 bases in between. The CDR3 is made up of 14 amino acids. DNA of the CDR3: TGTGCCACAAGAGCAGAGAGCTCCTACAATGAGCAGTTCTTC. The encoded protein is CATRAESSYNEQFF.

This clonotype appeared a few times. The chain carries TRBV6-1 and TRBJ1-2; 7 bases fit TRBD1. Looked up from germline, CDR1 is MNHNS and CDR2 is SASEGT. CDR3 size: 16 residues. With 6 bases clipped from V and 7 bases from J, the junction kept 17 bases outside the gene matches. The CDR3 region is CASSIDRDKPRFGYTF. The CDR3, as DNA: TGTGCCAGCAGCATTGACAGGGATAAACCGCGGTTTGGCTACACCTTC.

V and J are TRBV7-2 and TRBJ1-2; weak D call: TRBD1 (6 bases). CDR1 SGHTA and CDR2 FQGNSA come from the germline V gene. This CDR3 spans 12 amino acids. The ends were cut back, 4 bases at V and 7 bases at J, with 10 bases in the middle. CDR3 coding DNA: TGTGCCAGCAGCTCTACAGGGAGTGGCTACACCTTC. It encodes CASSSTGSGYTF. The full variable domain, rest sourced from reference TRBV7-2 and TRBJ1-2, is GAGVSQSPSNKVTEKGKDVELRCDPISGHTALYWYRQSLGQGLEFLIYFQGNSAPDKSGLPSDRFSAERTGGSVSTLTIQRTQQEDSAVYLCASSSTGSGYTFGSGTRLTVV.

This clonotype was recorded at least ten times. This chain links TRBV11-2 with TRBJ1-1, with 7 bases lining up with TRBD1. Germline V lookup: CDR1 SGHAT, CDR2 FQNNGV. The CDR3 totals 13 residues. With 6 bases clipped from V and 0 bases from J, the junction kept 1 base outside the gene matches. CDR3 in amino acids: CASRGQMNTEAFF. The CDR3 DNA follows: TGTGCCAGCAGGGGACAGATGAACACTGAAGCTTTCTTT.